One and the same sample provided the 27 T cell receptor beta chains below, sequenced in a study of blood T cell repertoires in COVID-19. Repertoires were generated with immunoSEQ multiplex PCR, while TCRdb's copy carries only in-frame clones and drops some. The sample consists of 90,000 to 150,000 clones, over 60% of them appearing once. The sample taken for sequencing was peripheral blood. These receptors all come from a woman older than 75 with acute or convalescent COVID-19.

This clone has only a few counts. This chain joins TRBV5-6 and TRBJ2-1, with D maybe TRBD1 (6 bases). CDR3 size: 14 residues. Trimming left V 3 bases short and J 5 bases short, with 12 bases between. Per the germline V gene, CDR1 is SGHDT and CDR2 is YYEEEE. CDR3 DNA sequence: TGTGCCAGCAGCTCCCCAGGACAGCACAATGAGCAGTTCTTC. Its translation is CASSSPGQHNEQFF.

Comments on this clone: Other DNA sequences from this sample encode an identical CDR3 as well. The rearrangement links TRBV6-2 or TRBV6-3 to TRBJ2-1; 7 bases map to TRBD1. Germline assignment: CDR1 MNHEY and CDR2 SVGEGT. The CDR3 sequence is 13 residues long. V gave up 5 bases and J gave up 3 bases; unmatched junction bases: 1. CDR3 loop: CASSRDSYNEQFF. DNA of the CDR3: TGTGCCAGCAGTCGGGACAGCTACAATGAGCAGTTCTTC.

The V call is TRBV5-1, the J call TRBJ2-2; a possible D gene is TRBD2 (6 bases). The CDR3 is 15 amino acids. From germline, CDR1 is SGHRS and CDR2 YFSETQ. Trimming pared 5 bases from V and 0 bases from J, leaving 11 bases between. CDR3 loop: CASRAGPANTGELFF. The CDR3 region has the DNA TGCGCCAGCAGGGCGGGGCCCGCGAACACCGGGGAGCTGTTTTTT.

The rearrangement joins TRBV4-3 to TRBJ1-3, with D possibly being TRBD1 (6 bases). This CDR3 is built from 18 residues. CDR1 is LGHNA and CDR2 is YSLEER in the germline V gene. The V end was cut by 1 base, the J end by 1 base, with 17 bases between. In DNA form, the CDR3 reads TGCGCCAGCAGCCAAGCCGCCGGACAGCAAAGGTCTGGAAACACCATATATTTT. It codes for CASSQAAGQQRSGNTIYF.

V usage is TRBV19 and J usage is TRBJ1-5; tentatively, D is TRBD1 (5 bases). The CDR3 has 15 amino acids. Germline lookup yields CDR1 LNHDA and CDR2 SQIVND (reference sequence). Trimming left V 6 bases short and J 0 bases short, with 12 bases between. The CDR3 loop reads CASSQDSFSNQPQHF. CDR3 DNA: TGTGCCAGTAGCCAAGACAGTTTTAGCAATCAGCCCCAGCATTTT.

CDR3 coding DNA: TGTGCCAGCAGCTTAATGCTAGCGGGCACAGATACGCAGTATTTT. This encodes CASSLMLAGTDTQYF. J is TRBJ2-3 and V is TRBV7-3; the match to TRBD2 covers 7 bases. V shed 1 base, J shed 1 base, and the junction held 2 bases outside the gene matches. Per the germline V gene, CDR1 is SGHTA and CDR2 is FQGTGA. The CDR3 runs to 15 residues.

This chain uses TRBV19 with TRBJ2-1; 7 bases align to TRBD2. This CDR3 has 15 residues. Germline V gene lookup returns CDR1 LNHDA and CDR2 SQIVND (reference sequence). The V and J ends lost 4 bases and 3 bases, in that order; junction bases with no gene match: 6. The CDR3 sequence: CASSTRASGYNEQFF. CDR3 DNA sequence: TGTGCCAGTAGTACTCGGGCTAGCGGCTACAATGAGCAGTTCTTC.

This sequence joins TRBV6-5 and TRBJ1-1; TRBD1 matches 11 bases. Per the germline V gene, CDR1 is MNHEY and CDR2 is SVGAGI. J gave up 3 bases and V 8 bases, and 8 bases lay outside the gene matches. The length of the CDR3 is 15 residues. The CDR3 DNA sequence: TGTGCCAGCTATATCCGGGACAGGGGGTACACTGAAGCTTTCTTT. Translation: CASYIRDRGYTEAFF.

The chain carries TRBV28 and TRBJ2-7; 7 bases align to TRBD1. V lost 10 bases and J lost 2; bases outside the gene matches: 8. Germline CDR1 is MDHEN and CDR2 is SYDVKM. CDR3 size: 13 residues. The CDR3 nucleotides read TGTGCCATCGCCGGGACAGCCCCCTACGAGCAGTACTTC. This codes for CAIAGTAPYEQYF.

The chain couples TRBV3-1 (or the pseudogene TRBV3-2) to TRBJ2-2; weak D call: TRBD2 (5 bases). The V end was cut by 1 base, the J end by 0 bases, with 6 bases between. Per the germline V gene, CDR1 is LGHDT and CDR2 is YNNKEL (reference sequence). This CDR3 has 15 amino acids. The CDR3 loop reads CASSQGGPNTGELFF. The CDR3 DNA reads TGTGCCAGCAGCCAAGGAGGGCCGAACACCGGGGAGCTGTTTTTT.

This chain links TRBV3-1 (or the pseudogene TRBV3-2) with TRBJ1-3; D not resolved. Per germline, CDR1 LGHDT and CDR2 YNNKEL (reference sequence). This CDR3 contains 14 residues. Trimming cost V 4 bases and J 4 bases, with 11 bases left between them. The CDR3 protein is CASSPTWAGNTIYF. The CDR3 DNA reads TGTGCCAGCAGCCCCACGTGGGCCGGAAACACCATATATTTT.

The rearrangement uses TRBV6-5 and TRBJ1-2; 7 bases agree with TRBD1. J was trimmed by 7 bases and V by 5 bases; bases with no gene match: 7. The CDR3 length is 13 residues. Germline V gives CDR1 MNHEY, CDR2 SVGAGI. CDR3 DNA: TGTGCCAGCAGTCGACAGGGAGTAGGTGGCTACACCTTC. Translating gives CASSRQGVGGYTF.

The chain couples TRBV7-8 to TRBJ2-7, with D possibly being TRBD1 (5 bases). V was clipped by 5 bases and J by 4 bases, with 9 bases between them. Germline CDR1 reads SGHVS; CDR2 reads FQNEAQ. The CDR3 sequence is 12 residues long. CDR3 protein: CASSRPGYEQYF. The DNA for the CDR3 is TGTGCCAGCAGCCGTCCAGGGTACGAGCAGTACTTC.

The V gene is TRBV29-1, the J gene TRBJ2-1, with 8 bases matching TRBD2. The J segment lost 8 bases and the V segment lost 5 bases, leaving 14 bases of the junction unmatched. This CDR3 is 15 amino acids long. Germline assignment: CDR1 SQVTM and CDR2 ANQGSEA. DNA of the CDR3: TGCAGCGTTACCGACATCGTCGGGAGGGCCCATGAGCAGTTCTTC. Translated: CSVTDIVGRAHEQFF.

This clone was found a few times. The chain couples TRBV5-6 to TRBJ2-3, with TRBD2 matching over 8 bases. CDR1 is SGHDT, CDR2 YYEEEE, per germline. Trimming removed 1 base from V and 3 bases from J; junction bases left unmatched: 7. This CDR3 is 16 amino acids long. Here the CDR3 DNA reads TGTGCCAGCAGCTTGAGGCGGGGGGCCGCTACAGATACGCAGTATTTT. As protein: CASSLRRGAATDTQYF.

The chain recombines TRBV5-5 with TRBJ1-5; 10 nucleotides align to TRBD1. CDR1 is SGHKS and CDR2 is YYEKEE in the germline V gene (reference sequence). V gave up 4 bases and J gave up 8 bases; unmatched junction bases: 15. The CDR3 covers 17 residues. This CDR3 is CASSLTGTGALLEPQHF. As DNA, the CDR3 is TGTGCCAGCAGCCTGACCGGGACAGGGGCCCTCCTTGAGCCCCAGCATTTT.

The genes are TRBV6-5 and TRBJ1-5, with 9 nucleotides matching TRBD1. Trimming cost V 8 bases and J 3 bases; bases outside gene matches: 5. The CDR3 covers 14 residues. CDR1 MNHEY and CDR2 SVGAGI come from the germline V gene. CDR3 bases: TGTGCCAGCCCCTGGGACAGGGACAATCAGCCCCAGCATTTT. Residues: CASPWDRDNQPQHF.

The chain combines TRBV19 with TRBJ2-3, with 13 bases lining up with TRBD2. V was pared by 3 bases and J by 0 bases, with 3 bases of the junction left unmatched. The CDR3 totals 17 residues. Germline V gene lookup returns CDR1 LNHDA and CDR2 SQIVND (reference sequence). The chain's CDR3 is CASSMTSGRTSTDTQYF. CDR3 nucleotides: TGTGCCAGTAGTATGACTAGCGGGAGGACTAGCACAGATACGCAGTATTTT. Combining the CDR3 with reference TRBV19 and TRBJ2-3 gives the whole variable domain DGGITQSPKYLFRKEGQNVTLSCEQNLNHDAMYWYRQDPGQGLRLIYYSQIVNDFQKGDIAEGYSVSREKKESFPLTVTSAQKNPTAFYLCASSMTSGRTSTDTQYFGPGTRLTVL.

The CDR3 DNA is TGTGCCACCAGCAGAGGCATAGGGACAATGAGCTATGGCTACACCTTC. Translating gives CATSRGIGTMSYGYTF. J is TRBJ1-2 and V is TRBV15; a possible D gene is TRBD1 (6 bases). This CDR3 has 16 amino acids. Trimming shortened V by 1 base and J by 4 bases, and 16 bases separated the two germline ends. The germline V gene encodes CDR1 LNHNV and CDR2 YYDKDF (reference sequence).

The rearrangement joins TRBV2 to TRBJ1-5; tentatively, D is TRBD1 (5 bases). The germline V and J ends were trimmed by 2 bases and 6 bases, with 14 bases remaining between them. Germline lookup yields CDR1 SNHLY and CDR2 FYNNEI. The CDR3 covers 15 residues. CDR3 DNA: TGTGCCAGCAGTGAAAGCCAGGGAAGGGGTCAGCCCCAGCATTTT. Protein product: CASSESQGRGQPQHF.

The sample holds one count of this clone. The chain links TRBV5-8 to TRBJ2-1, with D tentatively TRBD2 (5 bases). V shed 4 bases and J shed 6 bases, with 11 bases lying between them. The CDR3 is 13 residues long. CDR1 is SGHTS, CDR2 YDEGEE, per germline. CDR3 nucleotide sequence: TGTGCCAGCAGCCGGGGTATTGTCAATGAGCAGTTCTTC. Encoded protein: CASSRGIVNEQFF. Together with reference TRBV5-8 and TRBJ2-1, the CDR3 gives the full variable domain: EAGVTQSPTHLIKTRGQQATLRCSPISGHTSVYWYQQALGLGLQFLLWYDEGEERNRGNFPPRFSGRQFPNYSSELNVNALELEDSALYLCASSRGIVNEQFFGPGTRLTVL.

The chain has TRBV3-1 (or the pseudogene TRBV3-2) and TRBJ2-7, with 9 bases lining up with TRBD1. Germline V gives CDR1 LGHDT, CDR2 YNNKEL (reference sequence). V shed 4 bases, J shed 5 bases, and the junction held 6 bases outside the gene matches. The CDR3 is 14 residues long. Written as DNA, the CDR3 is TGTGCCAGCAGCCCCTGGACAGGGGTCCACGAGCAGTACTTC. Translation: CASSPWTGVHEQYF.

This rearrangement joins TRBV28 to TRBJ1-6, with D unresolved. Germline V CDR1 and CDR2: MDHEN, SYDVKM. This CDR3 has 14 amino acids. Trimming removed 5 bases at V and 7 bases at J, with 12 bases between. CDR3 coding DNA: TGTGCCAGCAGTCCAAGCGGCAGGAATTCACCCCTCCACTTT. It encodes CASSPSGRNSPLHF.

This chain connects TRBV7-2 to TRBJ2-3; D unresolved. Germline CDR1 is SGHTA and CDR2 is FQGNSA. CDR3 length: 15 amino acids. With 1 base removed from V and 0 bases from J, the gap between germline ends came to 8 bases. The CDR3 sequence is CASSLGRLSTDTQYF. For the CDR3, the DNA is TGTGCCAGCAGCTTAGGGCGGCTTAGCACAGATACGCAGTATTTT.

A remark on this clone: Other DNA sequences in the sample encode the same CDR3. The chain combines TRBV10-2 with TRBJ1-5; D possibly corresponds to TRBD1 (5 bases). CDR3 length: 14 amino acids. V lost 2 bases and J lost 2, with 7 bases in between. The germline CDR1 and CDR2 sequences are WSHSY and SAAADI. Written as DNA, the CDR3 is TGCGCCAGCAGTGAGGCGGGGGGCAATCAGCCCCAGCATTTT. Translation: CASSEAGGNQPQHF.

This rearrangement joins TRBV7-3 to TRBJ2-3, with 14 bases lining up with TRBD2. The junction had 3 bases not matched to a gene; V was cut back by 4 bases and J by 3 bases. This CDR3 contains 16 residues. The germline gives CDR1 SGHTA, CDR2 FQGTGA. Here the CDR3 DNA reads TGTGCCAGCAGCTCCGGGACTAGCGGGGGTACAGATACGCAGTATTTT. Protein: CASSSGTSGGTDTQYF. Combining the CDR3 with reference TRBV7-3 and TRBJ2-3 gives the whole variable domain GAGVSQTPSNKVTEKGKYVELRCDPISGHTALYWYRQSLGQGPEFLIYFQGTGAADDSGLPNDRFFAVRPEGSVSTLKIQRTERGDSAVYLCASSSGTSGGTDTQYFGPGTRLTVL.

This clone has more than one count but fewer than ten. The chain combines TRBV19 with TRBJ1-5; D ambiguous. V lost 5 bases and J lost 2, with 10 bases in between. There are 14 residues in the CDR3. Germline V gene data show CDR1 as LNHDA and CDR2 as SQIVND (reference sequence). CDR3 nucleotide sequence: TGTGCCAGTAGTTACCGACGGGGCAATCAGCCCCAGCATTTT. Protein: CASSYRRGNQPQHF.